Listed below are T cell receptor beta chains from one sample, sequenced in a study of blood T cell repertoires in COVID-19. The method was immunoSEQ multiplex PCR; TCRdb's version includes in-frame clones alone and lacks a portion of them. Of over 110,000 clones listed, around 72% were seen once; the top ten hold 1.5% to 2.5%. Material for sequencing was peripheral blood. These TCRs come from an older woman with acute or convalescent COVID-19. CDR3s include the opening cysteine and the closing phenylalanine or tryptophan. A D gene is named only where the DNA matches it firmly. The listing skips clone size in some rows; elsewhere it reads once, few, many or a size class.

j_gene	v_gene	abundance	d_gene	CDR3nt	CDR3aa
TRBJ2-7	TRBV10-3	.	TRBD1	TGTGCCATCAGTTCGACAGGGACCTACGAGCAGTACTTC	CAISSTGTYEQYF
TRBJ1-1	TRBV5-1	.	TRBD1	TGCGCCAGCAGCTTGGATAGCTCCGGGACAGGGGCCTATTTTAACACTGAAGCTTTCTTT	CASSLDSSGTGAYFNTEAFF
TRBJ2-7	TRBV27	few	TRBD2	TGTGCCAGCAGTTTAGGCGGGAGCCTCTACGAGCAGTACTTC	CASSLGGSLYEQYF
TRBJ1-1	TRBV9	.	TRBD1	TGTGCCAGCAGCGTAGAGTTAGGGACAGCGAGATGGGCTTTCTTT	CASSVELGTARWAFF
TRBJ1-2	TRBV5-1	few	TRBD1	TGCGCCAGCAGCCGCCCTCCCGGGACAGGGGCCTATGGCTACACCTTC	CASSRPPGTGAYGYTF
TRBJ2-7	TRBV12-3/TRBV12-4	.	TRBD1	TGTGCCAGCAGGGACAGGGGGTTCTCCGAGCAGTACTTC	CASRDRGFSEQYF
TRBJ2-7	TRBV6-6	once	.	TGTGCCAGCAGTTTGTCCAGGGGCGAGCAGTACTTC	CASSLSRGEQYF
TRBJ1-2	TRBV27	few	.	TGTGCCAGCATAGGGCCCCGGGGTGGCTACACCTTC	CASIGPRGGYTF
TRBJ2-5	TRBV24-1	.	TRBD2	TGTGCCACCAGTGACCCAGGACTAGCGGGGCAAGAGACCCAGTACTTC	CATSDPGLAGQETQYF
TRBJ1-2	TRBV7-8	.	.	TGTGCCAGCAGCGAGGCGGGTTTTGGTGGCTACACCTTC	CASSEAGFGGYTF
TRBJ2-1	TRBV2	.	TRBD2	TGTGCCAGCACCTGGGGGGGTCTACAGTTCTTC	CASTWGGLQFF
TRBJ2-1	TRBV4-1	once	.	TGCGCCAGCAGCCAATCCCCCAACCCTGGGCACAATGAGCAGTTCTTC	CASSQSPNPGHNEQFF
TRBJ1-5	TRBV28	.	.	TGTGCCAGCAGTTTACTGCCTCGAGGATACTCCAGCAATCAGCCCCAGCATTTT	CASSLLPRGYSSNQPQHF
TRBJ2-3	TRBV30	.	.	TGTGCCTGGAGTTTATTAGCGGGCACAGATACGCAGTATTTT	CAWSLLAGTDTQYF
TRBJ2-5	TRBV28	.	TRBD1	TGTGCCAGCAGTTTCCTAAGGGGGCGAGAGACCCAGTACTTC	CASSFLRGRETQYF
TRBJ2-7	TRBV19	.	TRBD2	TGTGCCAGTAGTCATAGCGGGACCCCCTACGAGCAGTACTTC	CASSHSGTPYEQYF